Each of the 17 T cell receptor beta chains below was sequenced from the same sample in a study of metastatic and nonmetastatic thyroid tumors. TCRdb reassembled clones from the PCR reads with MiXCR. The sample lists 19,000 or so clones, about 30% occurring once. Patients had received no treatment of any kind before thyroid surgery. The sample was adjacent normal tissue. These receptors all come from a female donor with papillary thyroid cancer or a benign thyroid nodule (not recorded which). Some clones in this sample may be carry-over from other donors' samples.

This clone was detected many times. The chain uses TRBV29-1 and TRBJ2-7; 7 bases align to TRBD1. This CDR3 has 14 residues. Per germline, CDR1 SQVTM and CDR2 ANQGSEA. V shed 6 bases and J 1 base; nucleotides not matched to a gene: 9. In DNA, the CDR3 is TGCAGCGTACCCGGGACAGTAAGTTCCTACGAGCAGTACTTC. This gives the protein CSVPGTVSSYEQYF.

This clone has only a few counts. The chain carries TRBV6-5 and TRBJ1-6; unclear D gene. This CDR3 spans 14 amino acids. From germline, CDR1 is MNHEY and CDR2 SVGAGI. Trimming stripped 0 bases from V and 8 bases from J, with 8 bases between. This CDR3 is CASSYSGRDSPLHF. CDR3 DNA: TGTGCCAGCAGTTACTCCGGAAGAGATTCACCCCTCCACTTT.

This clone was counted ten times or more. This chain connects TRBV20-1 to TRBJ1-1; a possible D gene is TRBD1 (5 bases). CDR3 length: 12 amino acids. Germline assignment: CDR1 DFQATT and CDR2 SNEGSKA (reference sequence). This chain's CDR3 is CRGVSGGTEAFF. The CDR3 DNA reads TGCAGAGGGGTTTCAGGCGGCACTGAAGCTTTCTTT.

This clone was found a few times. The V and J genes are TRBV19 and TRBJ1-1; the D is unclear. CDR3 length equals 11 residues. The germline V gene encodes CDR1 LNHDA and CDR2 SQIVND (reference sequence). Trimming removed 1 base from V and 8 bases from J, with 5 bases in between. CDR3 coding DNA: TGTGCCAGTAGTATAGGTACAGAAGCTTTCTTT. Translating it yields CASSIGTEAFF.

This clone is categorized as medium-sized. For the CDR3, the DNA is TGTGCCAGCAGTGACGGCGGGGGGGGATACAATGAGCAGTTCTTC. Its protein is CASSDGGGGYNEQFF. V is TRBV6-4 and J is TRBJ2-1; 9 bases agree with TRBD2. Germline CDR1 is MRHNA and CDR2 is SNTAGT. V was clipped by 2 bases and J by 4 bases; unmatched bases: 3. CDR3 length: 15 residues.

Ten or more counts support this clone. The chain combines TRBV6-1 with TRBJ1-5, with 10 bases identical to TRBD1. The CDR3 contains 14 residues. V dropped 5 bases and J dropped 6; count of bases not matched to a gene: 4. The germline V gene has CDR1 MNHNS and CDR2 SASEGT. The CDR3, as DNA: TGTGCCAGCAGTCCGGACAGGGGGAGTCAGCCCCAGCATTTT. This sequence encodes CASSPDRGSQPQHF.

CDR3 bases: TGTGCCAGCAGCCACCCCGGGGGAGAGGACACCGGGGAGCTGTTTTTT. Protein sequence: CASSHPGGEDTGELFF. This sequence joins TRBV7-8 and TRBJ2-2; a weak D match, TRBD2 (6 bases). This CDR3 spans 16 amino acids. Trimming cost V 5 bases and J 3 bases, with 16 bases left between them. Germline-derived CDR1 and CDR2 are SGHVS and FQNEAQ.

V usage is TRBV20-1 and J usage is TRBJ1-1, with 9 bases fitting TRBD1. CDR3 length: 13 amino acids. CDR1 DFQATT and CDR2 SNEGSKA come from the germline V gene (reference sequence). With 3 bases clipped from V and 5 bases from J, the junction kept 4 bases outside the gene matches. CDR3 protein: CSARDRGRTEAFF. CDR3 sequence (DNA): TGCAGTGCTAGGGACAGGGGCCGGACTGAAGCTTTCTTT.

This clone was picked up a small number of times. The V call is TRBV28, the J call TRBJ2-7; possible D gene TRBD2, 5 bases. From germline, CDR1 is MDHEN and CDR2 SYDVKM. The CDR3 spans 13 residues. The V end was cut by 3 bases, the J end by 6 bases, with 12 bases between. The CDR3 is CASSFRGPREQYF. The CDR3 DNA sequence: TGTGCCAGCAGTTTTCGCGGGCCCCGCGAGCAGTACTTC.

The chain employs TRBV20-1 and TRBJ2-7; 12 nucleotides match TRBD2. The V gene end was trimmed by 6 bases and the J gene end by 5 bases; junction bases not matched to a gene: 8. This CDR3 is built from 14 residues. Per the germline V gene, CDR1 is DFQATT and CDR2 is SNEGSKA (reference sequence). The DNA for the CDR3 is TGCAGTGCCACCATACTAGCGGGAGGAGACGAGCAGTACTTC. It yields the protein CSATILAGGDEQYF.

Within the sample, this clone is medium-sized. The genes are TRBV6-1 and TRBJ2-5; D is possibly TRBD1 or TRBD2 (5 bases each). From germline, CDR1 is MNHNS and CDR2 SASEGT. Between the trimmed V and J ends, which lost 5 bases and 11 bases, there was a span of 12 bases. This CDR3 spans 11 amino acids. The CDR3 coding sequence is TGTGCCAGCAGTTACGGCGAGGGGCAGTACTTC. It specifies CASSYGEGQYF.

This clone was counted ten times or more. The chain recombines TRBV5-4 with TRBJ1-6; possibly TRBD1 for D (6 bases). Between the trimmed V and J ends, which lost 4 bases and 4 bases, there was a span of 15 bases. Germline CDR1 SGHNT, CDR2 YYREEE (reference sequence). CDR3 size: 16 residues. CDR3 DNA sequence: TGTGCCAGCAGCGGGGGCGAGGGGAGATATAATTCACCCCTCCACTTT. Translated: CASSGGEGRYNSPLHF.

The chain has TRBV19 and TRBJ1-6, with D perhaps matching TRBD1 (5 bases). The CDR3 extends over 13 amino acids. From germline, CDR1 is LNHDA and CDR2 SQIVND (reference sequence). The ends were cut back, 8 bases at V and 7 bases at J, with 12 bases in the middle. DNA for the CDR3: TGTGCCAGTGGGGATGGGGGAAATTCACCCCTCCACTTT. This translates into CASGDGGNSPLHF.

This clone was recorded a few times. The rearrangement joins TRBV6-4 to TRBJ2-1; no clear D gene. Trimming pared 0 bases from V and 1 base from J, leaving 7 bases between. Germline V CDR1 and CDR2: MRHNA, SNTAGT. CDR3 length: 15 residues. CDR3 sequence (DNA): TGTGCCAGCAGTGACTCCCACGGATCCTACAATGAGCAGTTCTTC. Protein: CASSDSHGSYNEQFF.

In its sample, this clone is medium-sized (0.01 to 0.1%). V is TRBV20-1 and J is TRBJ2-1; 9 bases align to TRBD2. Trimming cost V 4 bases and J 7 bases; bases outside gene matches: 11. The germline V gene has CDR1 DFQATT and CDR2 SNEGSKA (reference sequence). The CDR3 is made up of 15 amino acids. The CDR3 protein is CSATQGGGAWNEQFF. In DNA form, the CDR3 reads TGCAGTGCTACTCAAGGCGGGGGGGCCTGGAATGAGCAGTTCTTC.

In its sample, this clone was seen a few times. The chain has TRBV15 and TRBJ1-1; the D is unclear. Per germline, CDR1 LNHNV and CDR2 YYDKDF (reference sequence). V lost 1 base, J lost 5 bases, and 8 bases lay in between. The CDR3 consists of 13 residues. In nucleotides, the CDR3 is TGTGCCACCAGCAGAGGGGCAGTAACTGAAGCTTTCTTT. Translation: CATSRGAVTEAFF.

This clone was picked up many times. This chain connects TRBV12-3 or TRBV12-4 to TRBJ1-4; D gene ambiguous. Trimming removed 2 bases at V and 1 base at J, with 14 bases between. The CDR3 runs to 17 residues. Here the CDR3 reads CASSLIYSPQTNEKLFF. DNA of the CDR3: TGTGCCAGCAGTTTAATTTACAGCCCTCAAACTAATGAAAAACTGTTTTTT.